Included here is one T cell receptor beta chain sequence, with context. What it recognizes is unknown. This sample stems from a study of post-analysis software for immune sequencing data. Study summary: Some patients lacked subtype; others had relapsing-remitting, secondary progressive or progressive-relapsing disease.

Germline CDR1 reads MNHEY; CDR2 reads SMNVEV (reference sequence). The CDR3 is 12 amino acids. Prepared libraries of TCR beta cDNA carried unique molecular identifiers. Input of roughly 1 to 11 million T cells yielded 550,000 or so cDNA molecules. TCRdb fed the PCR reads into MiXCR, producing one record per CDR3 protein. Of around 500,000 distinct CDR3 sequences listed, 34% are singletons. Study outcomes and limitations: Significantly lower normalized Chao1 diversity was found in patients with multiple sclerosis relative to controls. Compared with controls, patients had more of about 5 TRBV segments, including TRBV5-6, TRBV5-1 and TRBV20-1.

The material sequenced was blood. The TCR comes from a girl aged 2 to 17 with multiple sclerosis. The chain recombines TRBV27 with TRBJ2-5; D perhaps matches TRBD1 (6 bases). The J call may be mistaken, given a closer DNA end match to TRBJ2-7. The CDR3 DNA follows: TGTGCCAGCAGCAGGGGCAGCCACGAGCAGTACTTC. Its translation is CASSRGSHEQYF.